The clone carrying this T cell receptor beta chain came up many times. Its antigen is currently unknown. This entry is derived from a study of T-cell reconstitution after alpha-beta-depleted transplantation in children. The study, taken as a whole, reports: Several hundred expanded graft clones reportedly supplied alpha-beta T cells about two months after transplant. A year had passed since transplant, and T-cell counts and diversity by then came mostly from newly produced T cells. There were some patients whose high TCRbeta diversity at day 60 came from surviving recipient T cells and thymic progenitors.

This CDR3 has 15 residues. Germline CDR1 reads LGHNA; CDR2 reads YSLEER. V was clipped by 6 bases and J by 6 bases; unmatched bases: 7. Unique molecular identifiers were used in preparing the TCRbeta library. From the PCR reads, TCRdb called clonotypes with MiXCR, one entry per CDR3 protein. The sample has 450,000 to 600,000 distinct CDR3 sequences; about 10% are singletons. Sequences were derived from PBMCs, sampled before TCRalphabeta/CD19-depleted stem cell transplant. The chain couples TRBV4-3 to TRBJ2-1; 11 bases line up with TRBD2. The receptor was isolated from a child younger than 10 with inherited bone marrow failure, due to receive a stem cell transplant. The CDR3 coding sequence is TGCGCCAGCAGTCGACTAGCGGGAAAGGGCAATGAGCAGTTCTTC. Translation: CASSRLAGKGNEQFF.